The T cell receptor (beta chain) described here comes from a study of CD8 T cells in ankylosing spondylitis. Study-wide points: The clones that were linked to disease were reported to be significantly enriched in matched synovial fluid samples from ankylosing spondylitis patients. Reports of some motif variants in reactive arthritis synovial fluid and blood predate this one. Ankylosing spondylitis blood appeared to be characterized by a TCR beta motif of eight highly homologous variants.

This CDR3 region has 12 residues. V dropped 6 bases and J dropped 7; count of bases not matched to a gene: 6. Germline V lookup: CDR1 SQVTM, CDR2 ANQGSEA. By quantitative 5'-RACE with molecular barcodes, the TCR beta libraries were made. TCRdb passed the 5' RACE reads through MiXCR, listing each CDR3 protein once. The sample contains some 330,000 distinct CDR3 sequences, 6.5% to 10% of which appear only once. With respect to this clonotype: What it binds is not known.

Sequencing was performed on blood, either unsorted or a sorted T cell fraction (not recorded which). The J gene is TRBJ2-7, the V gene TRBV29-1; 10 nucleotides align to TRBD1. The receptor comes from a male donor with ankylosing spondylitis. The CDR3 nucleotides read TGCAGCGTCGGGACAGGGGACGGTGAGCAGTACTTC. As protein: CSVGTGDGEQYF.